These 21 T cell receptor beta chains were sequenced from one sample in a study of Ad26.COV2.S vaccination and SARS-CoV-2 variants. The sample's treatment: 19 received Ad26.COV2.S at low or high dose, single or two shots; about 5 received placebo; per-sample allocation not given. After the first vaccine or placebo injection, samples were drawn on day 63. Assay used: immunoSEQ multiplex PCR; TCRdb lists only in-frame clones, some missing. The sample has more than 400,000 clones, roughly 87% seen once; the top ten hold 4.3%. The source was peripheral blood, collected in a trial of Ad26.COV2.S vaccine versus placebo. These receptors were taken from a person aged 18-65 years who received the Ad26.COV2.S COVID-19 vaccine or a placebo.

This clone was detected a few times. The chain is built from TRBV14 and TRBJ2-2; D uncertain. From germline, CDR1 is SGHDN and CDR2 FVKESK. The CDR3 is made up of 15 amino acids. Trimming took off 2 bases at V and 4 bases at J, with 11 bases between the two ends. The CDR3 sequence is CASSQRSIFTGELFF. The CDR3 DNA reads as TGTGCCAGCAGCCAACGGAGTATCTTCACCGGGGAGCTGTTTTTT.

CDR3 protein: CASSSPTGTGVGLGDTQYF. CDR3 bases: TGTGCCAGTAGTTCACCCACCGGGACAGGGGTTGGGTTGGGAGATACGCAGTATTTT. The chain uses TRBV19 and TRBJ2-3; 10 bases agree with TRBD1. The length of the CDR3 is 19 residues. The germline gives CDR1 LNHDA, CDR2 SQIVND (reference sequence). V trimming: 5 bases; J trimming: 5 bases; junction bases outside the gene matches: 19.

The V and J genes are TRBV7-9 and TRBJ2-2; D remains ambiguous. CDR1 is SEHNR and CDR2 is FQNEAQ in the germline V gene (reference sequence). This CDR3 comprises 17 residues. The V end was cut by 3 bases, the J end by 1 base, with 15 bases between. In nucleotides, the CDR3 is TGTGCCAGCAGCTTTGTGGGTTGGAAACAGAACACCGGGGAGCTGTTTTTT. This gives the protein CASSFVGWKQNTGELFF.

The chain combines TRBV4-2 with TRBJ2-7; 9 bases align to TRBD2. CDR3 length: 18 amino acids. The V segment lost 4 bases and the J segment 3 bases; nucleotides outside the gene matches: 16. In germline, CDR1 is LGHNA, CDR2 YNFKEQ. The CDR3 region has the DNA TGTGCCAGCAGCCCCATGGGGCTAGCGGGAAGAATCTTCTACGAGCAGTACTTC. Amino acid sequence: CASSPMGLAGRIFYEQYF.

The chain carries TRBV1 and TRBJ2-7; the D segment call TRBD1 is taken from the table without a DNA check. TRBV1 is a documented pseudogene. This CDR3 is 16 amino acids long. CDR3 bases: TGCACCAGCAGCCGAGAACAAACCCGAAAAAGATACGAGCAGTACTTC. Protein sequence: CTSSREQTRKRYEQYF.

This clone was counted only a few times. This CDR3 is CASSGGTTREQFF. CDR3 coding DNA: TGTGCCAGCAGTGGAGGGACTACCAGGGAGCAGTTCTTC. This sequence joins TRBV12-3 or TRBV12-4 and TRBJ2-1, with 7 bases identical to TRBD2. V shed 5 bases and J 10 bases; nucleotides not matched to a gene: 8. The CDR3 contains 13 residues.

J is TRBJ1-5 and V is TRBV27; D unclear. The CDR3 runs to 15 residues. Looked up from germline, CDR1 is MNHEY and CDR2 is SMNVEV (reference sequence). The ends were cut back, 2 bases at V and 0 bases at J, with 8 bases in the middle. CDR3 amino acids: CASSLTHYSNQPQHF. For the CDR3, the DNA is TGTGCCAGCAGTTTAACACATTATAGCAATCAGCCCCAGCATTTT.

The chain links TRBV9 to TRBJ2-2; 8 bases are a match to TRBD2. V trimming: 3 bases; J trimming: 8 bases; junction bases outside the gene matches: 15. The germline V gene has CDR1 SGDLS and CDR2 YYNGEE. There are 17 residues in the CDR3. Here the CDR3 DNA reads TGTGCCAGCAGCGATGGATGGACTAGCCGGAGGAAGGGGGAGCTGTTTTTT. Amino acid sequence: CASSDGWTSRRKGELFF.

V and J are TRBV13 and TRBJ2-5; D not resolved. The CDR3 is 13 residues long. Per the germline V gene, CDR1 is PRHDT and CDR2 is FYEKMQ (reference sequence). V was clipped by 3 bases and J by 0 bases, with 5 bases between them. The DNA for the CDR3 is TGTGCCAGCAGCTTTGCGTACCAAGAGACCCAGTACTTC. Protein: CASSFAYQETQYF.

The chain combines TRBV10-1 with TRBJ1-1, with D perhaps matching TRBD1 (5 bases). The length of the CDR3 is 15 residues. CDR1 and CDR2 (germline): WNHNN, SYGVQD (reference sequence). Trimming took off 7 bases at V and 0 bases at J, with 15 bases between the two ends. In DNA, the CDR3 is TGCGCCAGCATCTTAGCAAGGGGACTGAACACTGAAGCTTTCTTT. Amino acids: CASILARGLNTEAFF.

The chain couples TRBV19 to TRBJ2-7, with D tentatively TRBD1 (5 bases). Per the germline V gene, CDR1 is LNHDA and CDR2 is SQIVND (reference sequence). Between the trimmed V and J ends, which lost 6 bases and 0 bases, there was a span of 9 bases. The CDR3 runs 13 residues. The CDR3 loop reads CASRDIASYEQYF. CDR3 in DNA: TGTGCCAGTAGGGACATCGCCTCCTACGAGCAGTACTTC.

The chain uses TRBV30 and TRBJ1-1; 7 bases line up with TRBD1. Germline assignment: CDR1 GTSNPN and CDR2 SVGIG (reference sequence). V shed 5 bases, J shed 1 base, and the junction held 4 bases outside the gene matches. This CDR3 region has 13 residues. The CDR3 region is CAWGNRGNTEAFF. The CDR3 DNA is TGTGCCTGGGGGAACAGGGGGAACACTGAAGCTTTCTTT.

V and J are TRBV5-1 and TRBJ2-1; a weak D match, TRBD1 (5 bases). The CDR3 contains 13 residues. Germline V gene sequence: CDR1 SGHRS, CDR2 YFSETQ. Trimming stripped 6 bases from V and 4 bases from J, with 11 bases between. The CDR3 loop reads CASTFDSYNEQFF. CDR3 DNA sequence: TGCGCCAGCACCTTTGACAGTTACAATGAGCAGTTCTTC.

V gene TRBV11-1 combines with J gene TRBJ1-2; D is possibly TRBD1 (5 bases). This CDR3 has 13 residues. CDR1 SGHAT and CDR2 FQDESV come from the germline V gene (reference sequence). Deletions cut 5 bases from V and 4 bases from J, with 11 bases between. The CDR3, as DNA: TGTGCCAGCAGCCCCCGAGACAGCTATGGCTACACCTTC. It translates to CASSPRDSYGYTF.

This chain joins TRBV10-3 and TRBJ2-7, with TRBD1 matching over 11 bases. Germline assignment: CDR1 ENHRY and CDR2 SYGVKD. The V segment lost 10 bases and the J segment 2 bases; nucleotides outside the gene matches: 13. The CDR3 covers 16 residues. The CDR3 region has the DNA TGTGCCACGATAGGGCGAGGGACAGGGGGTCCCTACGAGCAGTACTTC. Translation: CATIGRGTGGPYEQYF.

This chain joins TRBV24-1 and TRBJ2-7, with D unclear. The CDR3 has 10 amino acids. In germline, CDR1 is KGHDR, CDR2 SFDVKD. The V gene lost 11 bases and the J gene lost 4 bases, with 8 bases spanning the gap. In DNA, the CDR3 is TGTGCCAAATCCCATTACGAGCAGTACTTC. Encoded protein: CAKSHYEQYF.

The chain links TRBV7-9 to TRBJ2-1; D may be TRBD2 (6 bases). V was trimmed by 5 bases and J by 5 bases, leaving 16 bases between them. There are 15 residues in the CDR3. Germline V lookup: CDR1 SEHNR, CDR2 FQNEAQ (reference sequence). DNA of the CDR3: TGTGCCAGCAGCCCCCCGGGACTGCGAGACAATGAGCAGTTCTTC. Its translation is CASSPPGLRDNEQFF.

Turning to this clone: Other nucleotide sequences in the sample specify the same CDR3. V is TRBV30 and J is TRBJ1-5; 7 nucleotides align to TRBD1. CDR1 and CDR2 from the germline V gene are GTSNPN and SVGIG (reference sequence). CDR3 length: 13 amino acids. V lost 5 bases, J lost 2 bases, and 3 bases stayed unmatched. Here the CDR3 DNA reads TGTGCCTGGGGTGGACAGGGCAATCAGCCCCAGCATTTT. It yields the protein CAWGGQGNQPQHF.

The chain uses TRBV7-6 and TRBJ1-1, with TRBD1 identical over 9 bases. Looked up from germline, CDR1 is SGHVS and CDR2 is FNYEAQ. The CDR3 length is 16 residues. The V segment lost 0 bases and the J segment 3 bases; nucleotides outside the gene matches: 5. This CDR3 is CASSLAGQGFDTEAFF. The CDR3 region has the DNA TGTGCCAGCAGCTTAGCAGGACAGGGGTTCGACACTGAAGCTTTCTTT.

The table lists this clone with a few counts. The chain carries TRBV7-3 and TRBJ2-5; TRBD2 agrees at 10 bases. Germline CDR1 is SGHTA and CDR2 is FQGTGA. The CDR3 contains 16 residues. Trimming removed 1 base from V and 3 bases from J; junction bases left unmatched: 5. The CDR3 loop is CASSLILAGAKETQYF. The CDR3 DNA follows: TGTGCCAGCAGCTTAATTCTAGCGGGAGCTAAAGAGACCCAGTACTTC. Full variable domain (outside the CDR3, taken from reference TRBV7-3 and TRBJ2-5): GAGVSQTPSNKVTEKGKYVELRCDPISGHTALYWYRQSLGQGPEFLIYFQGTGAADDSGLPNDRFFAVRPEGSVSTLKIQRTERGDSAVYLCASSLILAGAKETQYFGPGTRLLVL.

This chain links TRBV11-2 with TRBJ2-2, with D maybe TRBD1 (6 bases). CDR1 and CDR2 (germline): SGHAT, FQNNGV. This CDR3 contains 16 residues. V lost 5 bases, J lost 5 bases, and 18 bases lay in between. CDR3 coding DNA: TGTGCCAGCAGCCTCAGGACAGTGGGTTGGACCGGGGAGCTGTTTTTT. Amino acid sequence: CASSLRTVGWTGELFF.